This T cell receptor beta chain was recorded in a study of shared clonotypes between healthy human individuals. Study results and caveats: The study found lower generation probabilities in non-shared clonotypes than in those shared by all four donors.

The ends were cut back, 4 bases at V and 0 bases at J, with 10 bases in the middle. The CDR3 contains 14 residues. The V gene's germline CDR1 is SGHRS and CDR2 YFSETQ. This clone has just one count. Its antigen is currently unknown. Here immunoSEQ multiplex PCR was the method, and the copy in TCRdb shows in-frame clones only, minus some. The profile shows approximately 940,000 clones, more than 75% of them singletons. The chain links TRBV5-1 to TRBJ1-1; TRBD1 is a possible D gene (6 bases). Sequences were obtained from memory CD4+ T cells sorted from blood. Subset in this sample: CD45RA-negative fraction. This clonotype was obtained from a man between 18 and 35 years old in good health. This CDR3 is CASSAGQLNTEAFF. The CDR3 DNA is TGCGCCAGCAGCGCAGGACAGCTGAACACTGAAGCTTTCTTT. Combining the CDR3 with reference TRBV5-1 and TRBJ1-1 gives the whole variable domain KAGVTQTPRYLIKTRGQQVTLSCSPISGHRSVSWYQQTPGQGLQFLFEYFSETQRNKGNFPGRFSGRQFSNSRSEMNVSTLELGDSALYLCASSAGQLNTEAFFGQGTRLTVV.